This TCR beta chain was found in a study of T cell responses to AZD1222 COVID-19 vaccine. This CDR3 comprises 13 residues. Trimming removed 5 bases from V and 7 bases from J, with 14 bases in between. Looked up from germline, CDR1 is SGHVS and CDR2 is FQNEAQ. This table comes from immunoSEQ multiplex PCR, and its TCRdb copy is limited to in-frame clones, with some not included. The data hold over 150,000 clones, with approximately 90% observed a single time. The TCR was taken from an adult in good health. The input for sequencing was peripheral blood, taken on day 0 of AZD1222 vaccination. The chain joins TRBV7-8 to TRBJ1-2, with D unclear. The CDR3 sequence: CASSATITSGYTF. CDR3 bases: TGTGCCAGCAGCGCGACAATCACAAGTGGCTACACCTTC.